The 16 T cell receptor beta chains below all came from one sample that was sequenced in a study of OX40 agonist ivuxolimab in advanced cancers. Generated by immunoSEQ multiplex PCR, the TCRdb table keeps only in-frame clones and is missing some. The table includes fewer than 85,000 clones, about nine tenths detected once. The specimen comprised CD4+ or CD8+ T cells sorted from blood, sampled in a trial of the OX40 agonist ivuxolimab. The receptors derive from an adult with an advanced solid tumor such as melanoma, head and neck, liver or kidney cancer.

The CDR3 DNA follows: TGTGCCTGGAGTGTAGACAGCGCTCGTAATTCACCCCTCCACTTT. Protein: CAWSVDSARNSPLHF. The genes are TRBV30 and TRBJ1-6; TRBD1 might be the D (5 bases). The germline V gene encodes CDR1 GTSNPN and CDR2 SVGIG (reference sequence). Trimming shortened V by 0 bases and J by 6 bases, and 12 bases separated the two germline ends. The CDR3 is 15 residues long.

The chain is built from TRBV6-5 and TRBJ1-3; the match to TRBD1 covers 7 bases. CDR3 size: 14 residues. V was clipped by 6 bases and J by 0 bases; unmatched bases: 2. Germline V gives CDR1 MNHEY, CDR2 SVGAGI. DNA for the CDR3: TGTGCCAGCAGCAGGGGGAGCTCTGGAAACACCATATATTTT. Its protein is CASSRGSSGNTIYF.

There are a few counts of this clone. The chain links TRBV5-1 to TRBJ2-5; D call uncertain. Germline V gene data show CDR1 as SGHRS and CDR2 as YFSETQ. Trimming removed 2 bases at V and 0 bases at J, with 5 bases between. This CDR3 is built from 13 residues. CDR3 bases: TGCGCCAGCAGCTTTAACTACCAAGAGACCCAGTACTTC. It yields the protein CASSFNYQETQYF.

The J gene is TRBJ2-5, the V gene TRBV18, with D possibly matching TRBD1 (6 bases). With 3 bases removed from V and 1 base from J, the gap between germline ends came to 9 bases. Germline V CDR1 and CDR2: KGHSH, LQKENI. The CDR3 length is 14 residues. Here the CDR3 reads CASSPQGSQETQYF. The CDR3 nucleotides read TGTGCCAGCTCACCTCAGGGGTCCCAAGAGACCCAGTACTTC.

This clone occurred once. This rearrangement joins TRBV27 to TRBJ1-2; D might be TRBD1 (5 bases). The germline V and J ends were trimmed by 6 bases and 8 bases, with 13 bases remaining between them. The CDR3 totals 12 residues. Per the germline V gene, CDR1 is MNHEY and CDR2 is SMNVEV (reference sequence). This CDR3 reads CASRPPGGGYTF. DNA of the CDR3: TGTGCCAGCAGACCCCCTGGGGGAGGCTACACCTTC.

This rearrangement joins TRBV2 to TRBJ2-6, with D possibly matching TRBD1 (5 bases). V lost 3 bases to trimming and J lost 2 bases, with 11 bases between them. In germline, CDR1 is SNHLY, CDR2 FYNNEI. The CDR3 covers 16 residues. CDR3 bases: TGTGCCAGCAGTGACAGGGCCTCACCTGGGGCCAACGTCCTGACTTTC. The encoded protein is CASSDRASPGANVLTF.

The chain employs TRBV15 and TRBJ2-3, with TRBD1 matching 9 bases. From germline, CDR1 is LNHNV and CDR2 YYDKDF (reference sequence). The CDR3 length is 14 residues. J gave up 5 bases and V 6 bases, and 6 bases lay outside the gene matches. CDR3 bases: TGTGCCACCAGTGGGGACAGGGTTGAAGATACGCAGTATTTT. The encoded protein is CATSGDRVEDTQYF.

The chain employs TRBV5-6 and TRBJ1-5, with a tentative D call TRBD1 (6 bases). Germline-derived CDR1 and CDR2 are SGHDT and YYEEEE. The CDR3 is made up of 19 amino acids. Trimming removed 5 bases at V and 1 base at J, with 25 bases between. This CDR3 reads CASSFRRQALRGSNQPQHF. The CDR3 coding sequence is TGTGCCAGCAGTTTTCGACGACAGGCCCTCCGCGGGAGCAATCAGCCCCAGCATTTT.

This clone has only one observation. The chain joins TRBV5-1 to TRBJ2-7, with 10 bases matching TRBD2. The germline V gene has CDR1 SGHRS and CDR2 YFSETQ. This CDR3 has 13 amino acids. Trimming at V came to 8 bases and at J to 0 bases, leaving 2 bases not matched to a gene. CDR3 amino acids: CASGTSDSYEQYF. CDR3 nucleotides: TGCGCCAGTGGGACTAGCGACTCCTACGAGCAGTACTTC.

The chain recombines TRBV9 with TRBJ2-4; D unclear. V was cut by 2 bases and J by 5 bases, with 8 bases left in between. Germline-derived CDR1 and CDR2 are SGDLS and YYNGEE. The length of the CDR3 is 13 residues. The CDR3 nucleotides are TGTGCCAGCAGCGTTCCTGGCGAAAACATTCAGTACTTC. Its translation is CASSVPGENIQYF.

The CDR3 here is CASSLGTAWTYEQYF. In nucleotides, the CDR3 is TGTGCCAGCAGCCTCGGGACAGCTTGGACCTACGAGCAGTACTTC. The chain links TRBV7-9 to TRBJ2-7; TRBD1 agrees at 7 bases. This CDR3 contains 15 residues. J was trimmed by 2 bases and V by 5 bases; bases with no gene match: 9. Germline loops: CDR1 SEHNR, CDR2 FQNEAQ (reference sequence).

As for this clone: At one end the junction does not follow the germline gene, possibly because of a read error. The V and J genes are TRBV9 and TRBJ1-2, with a tentative D call TRBD1 (5 bases). The CDR3 spans 13 residues. CDR1 is SGDLS, CDR2 YYNGEE, per germline. This CDR3 reads CVSSPQGNYGYTF. Written as DNA, the CDR3 is TGTGTCAGCAGCCCCCAGGGTAACTATGGCTACACCTTC.

The chain uses TRBV6-5 and TRBJ1-1; D might be TRBD1 (5 bases). V dropped 0 bases and J dropped 1 base, with 9 bases sitting between them. Germline CDR1 MNHEY, CDR2 SVGAGI. The CDR3 spans 15 residues. CDR3 nucleotides: TGTGCCAGCAGTTACTCGGGGCAGACGAACACTGAAGCTTTCTTT. It encodes CASSYSGQTNTEAFF.

The chain is built from TRBV4-1 and TRBJ2-7; perhaps D is TRBD1 or TRBD2 (5 bases each). Germline CDR1 reads MGHRA; CDR2 reads YSYEKL. The V gene lost 3 bases and the J gene lost 2 bases, with 20 bases spanning the gap. This CDR3 has 17 amino acids. Here the CDR3 reads CASSQTPRSGLPYEQYF. The CDR3 region has the DNA TGCGCCAGCAGCCAGACCCCTAGGTCGGGGCTTCCCTACGAGCAGTACTTC.

The V and J genes are TRBV29-1 and TRBJ2-3; D may be TRBD1 or TRBD2 (6 bases each). CDR3 length: 14 amino acids. CDR1 is SQVTM, CDR2 ANQGSEA, per germline. V lost 2 bases to trimming and J lost 4 bases, with 13 bases between them. As DNA, the CDR3 is TGCAGCGTTGAAAGCGGAGGGGGGTCAGATACGCAGTATTTT. Protein: CSVESGGGSDTQYF.

This clone showed up just a few times. The chain recombines TRBV6-4 with TRBJ2-1, with D hard to call. Deletions cut 6 bases from V and 3 bases from J, with 12 bases between. Germline V gives CDR1 MRHNA, CDR2 SNTAGT. This CDR3 comprises 14 residues. In DNA, the CDR3 is TGTGCCAGCAGCCCGTCGGAGCTCTACAATGAGCAGTTCTTC. Protein: CASSPSELYNEQFF.